This T cell receptor beta chain originates from a study of blood T cell dynamics during melanoma immunotherapy. Time point defined: week 3, after first cycle of checkpoint inhibitor. The V gene's germline CDR1 is SGDLS and CDR2 YYNGEE. The CDR3 consists of 17 residues. The repertoire was sequenced with immunoSEQ multiplex PCR; TCRdb's copy has only in-frame clones and lacks some. This sample has roughly 5,900 clones, with 84% found just once. This clone occurred a few times. One end of the junction varies from germline; a read error may be responsible. This chain connects TRBV9 to TRBJ2-2, with D unclear. The sample in question was blood, obtained from a patient treated with checkpoint blockade. The clonotype was recovered from a human donor with melanoma. CDR3 DNA sequence: TGTGCCAGCGGCGTGCCCCTGTCGGCAGAAAACACCGGGGAGCTGTTTTTT. Its protein product is CASGVPLSAENTGELFF.